The present T cell receptor beta chain was sequenced within a study of blood T cell repertoires in COVID-19. Assay: immunoSEQ multiplex PCR; the TCRdb copy retains only in-frame clones and omits some. The table includes some 200,000 clones, roughly 88% detected once. CDR1 is LGHDT and CDR2 is YNNKEL in the germline V gene (reference sequence). The V end lost 4 bases, the J end lost 1 base, and 13 bases lay between the germline ends. The CDR3 contains 15 residues. V is TRBV3-1 (or the pseudogene TRBV3-2) and J is TRBJ2-5; D might be TRBD1 (6 bases). This TCR was recovered from a man aged 45-60 years with COVID-19, enrolled during active disease. The sequenced material came from peripheral blood. The CDR3 protein is CASSLLTGLQETQYF. CDR3 nucleotide sequence: TGTGCCAGCAGCCTATTGACAGGCCTCCAAGAGACCCAGTACTTC.